Shown below are 7 T cell receptor beta chains from a single sample sequenced in a study of shared clonotypes between healthy human individuals. The repertoire was sequenced with immunoSEQ multiplex PCR; TCRdb's copy has only in-frame clones and lacks some. In the table there are 950,000 to 1,300,000 clones, about 76% of which are singletons. Input material: memory CD4+ T cells sorted from blood. Stated subset: CD45RA-negative fraction. These receptors all stem from a man aged 18 to 35 in good health.

The rearrangement links TRBV7-8 to TRBJ2-7; 7 bases are a match to TRBD1. Trimming cost V 7 bases and J 0 bases; bases outside gene matches: 6. CDR1 and CDR2 (germline): SGHVS, FQNEAQ. CDR3 size: 14 residues. In DNA, the CDR3 is TGTGCCAGCACCAAAGGGGACAGCTCCTACGAGCAGTACTTC. Protein product: CASTKGDSSYEQYF. Drawing the rest from reference TRBV7-8 and TRBJ2-7, the complete variable domain is GAGVSQSPRYKVAKRGQDVALRCDPISGHVSLFWYQQALGQGPEFLTYFQNEAQLDKSGLPSDRFFAERPEGSVSTLKIQRTQQEDSAVYLCASTKGDSSYEQYFGPGTRLTVT.

Only a few counts were recorded for this clone. The chain joins TRBV5-1 to TRBJ1-2; D remains unclear. Trimming stripped 3 bases from V and 0 bases from J, with 6 bases between. The germline gives CDR1 SGHRS, CDR2 YFSETQ. The CDR3 has 13 amino acids. CDR3 in DNA: TGCGCCAGCAGCTCCGAACCTAACTATGGCTACACCTTC. Translation: CASSSEPNYGYTF.

This sequence joins TRBV6-4 and TRBJ2-4; 13 nucleotides line up with TRBD2. J lost 0 bases, V lost 5 bases, and 13 bases had no gene match. Germline assignment: CDR1 MRHNA and CDR2 SNTAGT. The CDR3 length is 20 residues. The CDR3 DNA sequence: TGTGCCAGCAGTCCCGGACTAGCGGGGGTCCTCGTACTAGCCAAAAACATTCAGTACTTC. It specifies CASSPGLAGVLVLAKNIQYF.

The CDR3 is CASTVRVNQPQHF. CDR3 DNA sequence: TGTGCCAGTACTGTAAGGGTAAATCAGCCCCAGCATTTT. J is TRBJ1-5 and V is TRBV19; unclear D gene. CDR1 and CDR2 from the germline V gene are LNHDA and SQIVND (reference sequence). V was pared by 7 bases and J by 4 bases, with 11 bases between. The CDR3 length is 13 residues.

V is TRBV18 and J is TRBJ2-7; D possibly corresponds to TRBD2 (6 bases). The CDR3 is made up of 15 amino acids. The germline gives CDR1 KGHSH, CDR2 LQKENI. V lost 3 bases to trimming and J lost 3 bases, with 15 bases between them. CDR3 in amino acids: CASSPRRENFYEQYF. CDR3 DNA: TGTGCCAGCTCACCGAGACGGGAGAATTTCTACGAGCAGTACTTC. The whole variable domain, remainder taken from reference TRBV18 and TRBJ2-7, is NAGVMQNPRHLVRRRGQEARLRCSPMKGHSHVYWYRQLPEEGLKFMVYLQKENIIDESGMPKERFSAEFPKEGPSILRIQQVVRGDSAAYFCASSPRRENFYEQYFGPGTRLTVT.

The chain employs TRBV5-1 and TRBJ2-7; D is unresolved. The CDR3 runs to 14 residues. Germline V gene lookup returns CDR1 SGHRS and CDR2 YFSETQ. Trimming took off 0 bases at V and 0 bases at J, with 7 bases between the two ends. The CDR3 bases are TGCGCCAGCAGCTTGGAAGCCAACTCCTACGAGCAGTACTTC. Amino acids: CASSLEANSYEQYF. Supplemented by reference TRBV5-1 and TRBJ2-7, the full variable domain reads KAGVTQTPRYLIKTRGQQVTLSCSPISGHRSVSWYQQTPGQGLQFLFEYFSETQRNKGNFPGRFSGRQFSNSRSEMNVSTLELGDSALYLCASSLEANSYEQYFGPGTRLTVT.

The rearrangement joins TRBV10-3 to TRBJ1-3, with D unresolved. V dropped 6 bases and J dropped 2 bases, with 14 bases sitting between them. The germline V gene has CDR1 ENHRY and CDR2 SYGVKD. The CDR3 has 15 amino acids. CDR3 bases: TGTGCCATCAGCCCTTTATCGGGTGCTGGAAACACCATATATTTT. It codes for CAISPLSGAGNTIYF.